This TCR beta chain was sequenced in a study of technical replicates of blood from a few donors. Germline V gene sequence: CDR1 SGHRS, CDR2 YFSETQ. This CDR3 has 16 amino acids. V lost 3 bases to trimming and J lost 0 bases; unmatched junction nucleotides: 7. Profiling relied on immunoSEQ multiplex PCR, and the TCRdb table lists in-frame clones only, not all of them. The sample lists roughly 80,000 clones, under 95% occurring once. The sequenced sample consisted of T cells isolated from PBMCs. The chain links TRBV5-1 to TRBJ1-2; 8 nucleotides line up with TRBD1. The receptor was derived from a human donor in good health. The CDR3 sequence is CASSSTTGDSNYGYTF. CDR3 in DNA: TGCGCCAGCAGCTCTACGACAGGGGACTCTAACTATGGCTACACCTTC.